The subject of this entry is one T cell receptor beta chain. The data stem from a study of blood T cell repertoires in COVID-19. Whole-study context: The study drew acute and convalescent COVID-19 samples from the United States, Italy and Spain.

Germline V gene lookup returns CDR1 SGHTA and CDR2 FQGTGA. This CDR3 spans 15 amino acids. Trimming pared 6 bases from V and 5 bases from J, leaving 16 bases between. How the authors handled the data: Amplification of reference gene primers was used by the study to estimate nucleated cell counts. Sequencing was performed with immunoSEQ multiplex PCR; in TCRdb, only in-frame clones are kept and a portion is missing. That table gives V, J and clone size, and the DNA gave D and trimming. Of about 170,000 clones in the sample, about 85% were seen once. The material sequenced was peripheral blood. The chain combines TRBV7-3 with TRBJ2-2; D might be TRBD2 (6 bases). The sequence was collected from a man aged 55-75 years who had recovered from COVID-19. The CDR3, as DNA: TGTGCCAGCAGATCCCTGGGGGGAGGTACCGGGGAGCTGTTTTTT. It specifies CASRSLGGGTGELFF.